The following is a T cell receptor beta chain sequence with its context. The antigen is undetermined. CDR3 length: 13 residues. CDR1 MNHNS and CDR2 SASEGT come from the germline V gene. J was trimmed by 2 bases and V by 6 bases; bases with no gene match: 0. Frozen PBMC stocks contributed about 2.2 micrograms of genomic DNA to the TCR beta libraries. The sample originates from a study of cytotoxic CD8 clonotypes in ibrutinib-treated CLL. Study-wide points: Few clonotypes were public, and these shrank or held steady under treatment.

The protocol was immunoSEQ multiplex PCR, while the TCRdb copy is restricted to in-frame clones and leaves out a portion. Of 200,000 to 250,000 clones detected, 75% to 85% appear once; the ten largest clones hold roughly 10%. The chain combines TRBV6-1 with TRBJ2-7; 11 bases are a match to TRBD1. The material sequenced was PBMCs, taken after 12 months of ibrutinib treatment. The TCR was taken from a human donor with chronic lymphocytic leukemia. DNA of the CDR3: TGTGCCAGCAGGGACAGGGGGCCCTACGAGCAGTACTTC. Amino acids: CASRDRGPYEQYF.